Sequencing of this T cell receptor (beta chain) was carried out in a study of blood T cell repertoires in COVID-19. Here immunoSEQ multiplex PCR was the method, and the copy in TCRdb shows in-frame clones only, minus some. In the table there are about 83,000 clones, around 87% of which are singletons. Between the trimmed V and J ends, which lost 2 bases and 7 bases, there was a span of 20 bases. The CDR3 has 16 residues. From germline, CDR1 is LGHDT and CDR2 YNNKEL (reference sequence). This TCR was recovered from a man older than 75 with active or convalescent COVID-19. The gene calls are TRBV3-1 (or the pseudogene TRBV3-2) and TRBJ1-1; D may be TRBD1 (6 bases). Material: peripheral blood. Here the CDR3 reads CASSQKGRVGGSEAFF. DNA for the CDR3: TGTGCCAGCAGCCAAAAGGGTAGGGTTGGGGGCAGTGAAGCTTTCTTT.